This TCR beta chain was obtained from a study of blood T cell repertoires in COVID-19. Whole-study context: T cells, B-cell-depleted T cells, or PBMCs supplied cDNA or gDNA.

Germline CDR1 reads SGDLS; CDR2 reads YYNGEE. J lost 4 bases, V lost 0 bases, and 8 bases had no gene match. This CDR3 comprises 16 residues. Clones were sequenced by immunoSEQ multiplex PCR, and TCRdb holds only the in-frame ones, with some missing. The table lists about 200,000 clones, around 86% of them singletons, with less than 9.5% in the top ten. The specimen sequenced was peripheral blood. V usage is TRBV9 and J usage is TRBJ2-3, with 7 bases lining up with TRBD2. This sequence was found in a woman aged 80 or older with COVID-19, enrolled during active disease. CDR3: CASSVGEGHRSDTQYF. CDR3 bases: TGTGCCAGCAGCGTAGGGGAGGGGCATAGGTCAGATACGCAGTATTTT.